This T cell receptor beta chain originates from a study of identical twins (TCRdb year 2016). In the study overall: To test whether fetal clonotypes persist, this study deep-sequenced TCR alpha and beta repertoires from monozygotic twins, from unrelated adults of various ages, and from cord blood. To rule out contamination, replicate twin experiments were performed at different times with different library preparation protocols.

With respect to this clonotype: There is no known antigen for this receptor. No much larger clone exists at a distance of one base, and base qualities are not known.

V is cut back by 3 bases and J by 6 bases, with 5 bases in the junction unmatched. Based on the germline V gene, the CDR1 and CDR2 sequences are SGHNT and YENEEA. Its CDR3 holds 13 amino acids, cysteine through phenylalanine. The retained sequence is limited to the CDR3, 39 bases, with the frame set at the first base. General conclusions and limits of the study: Because the same donors could not be followed over many years, conclusions were based on cross-sectional statistical analysis. Zero-insertion analyses could be partly confounded by invariant T cells such as MAIT and iNKT, although diverse VJ usage argued against such confounding for most clonotypes. Fewer insertions were carried by abundant cord blood beta clonotypes; a weaker similar trend was observed in young adult naive repertoires, while no such trend was observed in memory repertoires. A weaker excess of twin sharing was found in beta out-of-frame sequences because the signal-to-noise ratio was lowered by fewer shared sequences. In monozygotic twins, recombination models systematically underestimated out-of-frame TCR alpha sharing, but the models matched the sharing seen between unrelated individuals. Out-of-frame TCR alpha sequences shared between twins showed an excess of low generation-probability sequences compared with coincidental sharing between unrelated individuals.

Every donor in the study was a healthy Caucasian. Three pairs of female monozygotic twins, all aged roughly 18 to 29 years, were included in the twin cohort. CD4+ and CD8+ T cell populations were isolated with positive isolation kits from Invitrogen. The protocol used for the library was 5' RACE. The sequencing machine was an Illumina HiSeq 2000. Template switching introduced a universal primer binding site; the final cDNA contained a unique molecular identifier, enabling accurate counting of TCR cDNA molecules. Specific primers in the conserved constant-segment region were used to synthesize first-strand cDNA for the TCR alpha and beta chains. To control for contamination, every cDNA library was double barcoded, receiving both a SMART-Mk sample barcode and Illumina barcodes. TruSeq adapter sequences, together with Illumina sample barcodes, were added in two successive PCR steps. Sequencing of the TCR alpha and beta cDNA libraries was done on the Illumina HiSeq platform using custom primers. As for the authors' bioinformatics: Raw reads were processed with MiGEC to extract unique molecular identifiers, and MiXCR was used to determine CDR3 positions. For each individual, recombination models were inferred using an EM algorithm with the repgenHMM and IGoR tools. The tcR package in R was used for shared clonotype analysis, with sharing normalized by the product of cloneset sizes. Out-of-frame nonproductive sequences were analyzed to study raw recombination free of thymic and clonal selection effects. The public reads were run again by TCRdb, first through fastp at Q25 and then through MiXCR, and only productive beta chains were kept. Rows merge per CDR3 protein into single entries with the most common DNA and genes. For this entry, the V and J calls and clone size follow TCRdb and not the study's own pipeline. Counted in this sample were 500,000 to 550,000 distinct CDR3 sequences; 20% to 25% of them appeared once. 0.45% to 0.5% of the sample comes from the top ten.

The sample also formed part of further work on yellow fever vaccine responses in identical twins. As noted in the second study: According to the authors, in identical twins the way T cells responded to vaccination appeared partly convergent and partly personalized. In identical twins, the study followed T cell clones that responded to the vaccine with precision.

The chain is made from TRBV11-3 and TRBJ2-7, and TRBD1 matches 7 of the central bases. The source is a woman under 30 in good health. Sequencing input: CD4+ T cells sorted from blood. The bases are TGTGCCAGCAGCTTGCCCACAGGGGCCGAGCAGTACTTC. Translated, it gives CASSLPTGAEQYF.